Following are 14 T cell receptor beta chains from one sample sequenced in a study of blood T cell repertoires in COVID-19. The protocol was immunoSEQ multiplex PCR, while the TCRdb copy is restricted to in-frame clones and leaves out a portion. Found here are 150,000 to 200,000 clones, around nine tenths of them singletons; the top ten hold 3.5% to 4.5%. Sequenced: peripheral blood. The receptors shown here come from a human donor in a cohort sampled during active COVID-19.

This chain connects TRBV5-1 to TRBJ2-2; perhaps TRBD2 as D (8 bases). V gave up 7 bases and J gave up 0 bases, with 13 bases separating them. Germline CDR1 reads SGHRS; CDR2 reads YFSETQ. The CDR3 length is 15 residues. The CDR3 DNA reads TGCGCCAGCCGGGAGGGGGCAGCGAACACCGGGGAGCTGTTTTTT. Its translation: CASREGAANTGELFF.

The CDR3 spells CASGDGRRTDTQYF. The CDR3 DNA reads TGCGCCAGCGGAGACGGTAGACGCACAGATACGCAGTATTTT. The gene calls are TRBV10-2 and TRBJ2-3; no definite D call. The ends were cut back, 8 bases at V and 1 base at J, with 13 bases in the middle. Germline loops: CDR1 WSHSY, CDR2 SAAADI. The CDR3 extends over 14 amino acids.

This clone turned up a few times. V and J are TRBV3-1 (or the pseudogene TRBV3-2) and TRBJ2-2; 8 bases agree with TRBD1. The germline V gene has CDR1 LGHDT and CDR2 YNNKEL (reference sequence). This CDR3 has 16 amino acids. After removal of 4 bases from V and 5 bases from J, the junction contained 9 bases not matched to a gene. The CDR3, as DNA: TGTGCCAGCAGCCGGGGCCAGGGGGCTAAAACCGGGGAGCTGTTTTTT. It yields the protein CASSRGQGAKTGELFF.

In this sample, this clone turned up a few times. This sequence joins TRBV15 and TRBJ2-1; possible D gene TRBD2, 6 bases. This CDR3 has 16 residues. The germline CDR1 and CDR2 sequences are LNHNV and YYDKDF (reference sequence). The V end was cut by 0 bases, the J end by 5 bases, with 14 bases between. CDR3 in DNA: TGTGCCACCAGCAGAGATGGGGGGACGAAAAACAATGAGCAGTTCTTC. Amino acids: CATSRDGGTKNNEQFF.

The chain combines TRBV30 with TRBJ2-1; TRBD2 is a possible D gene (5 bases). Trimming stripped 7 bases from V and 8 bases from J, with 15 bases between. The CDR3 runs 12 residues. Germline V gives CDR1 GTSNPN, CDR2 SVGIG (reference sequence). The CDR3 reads CASLRESHEQFF. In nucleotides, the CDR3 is TGTGCCTCCCTGAGGGAGTCCCATGAGCAGTTCTTC.

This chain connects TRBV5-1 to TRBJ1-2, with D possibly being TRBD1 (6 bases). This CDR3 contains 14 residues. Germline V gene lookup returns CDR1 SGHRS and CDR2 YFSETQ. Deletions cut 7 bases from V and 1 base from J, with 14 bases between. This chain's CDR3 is CASSGGTNNYGYTF. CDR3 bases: TGCGCCAGCTCCGGGGGGACAAATAACTATGGCTACACCTTC.

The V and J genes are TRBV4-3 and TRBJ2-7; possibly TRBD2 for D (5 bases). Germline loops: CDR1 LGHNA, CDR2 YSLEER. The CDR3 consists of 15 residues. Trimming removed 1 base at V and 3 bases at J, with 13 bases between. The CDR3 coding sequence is TGCGCCAGCAGCCAAGGGAGAGGGATGGACTACGAGCAGTACTTC. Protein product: CASSQGRGMDYEQYF.

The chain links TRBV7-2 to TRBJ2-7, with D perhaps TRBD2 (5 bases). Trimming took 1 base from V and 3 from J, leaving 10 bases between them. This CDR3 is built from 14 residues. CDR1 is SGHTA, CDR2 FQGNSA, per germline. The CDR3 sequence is CASSLVSGDYEQYF. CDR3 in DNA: TGTGCCAGCAGCTTAGTATCCGGGGACTACGAGCAGTACTTC. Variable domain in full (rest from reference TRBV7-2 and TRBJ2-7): GAGVSQSPSNKVTEKGKDVELRCDPISGHTALYWYRQSLGQGLEFLIYFQGNSAPDKSGLPSDRFSAERTGGSVSTLTIQRTQQEDSAVYLCASSLVSGDYEQYFGPGTRLTVT.

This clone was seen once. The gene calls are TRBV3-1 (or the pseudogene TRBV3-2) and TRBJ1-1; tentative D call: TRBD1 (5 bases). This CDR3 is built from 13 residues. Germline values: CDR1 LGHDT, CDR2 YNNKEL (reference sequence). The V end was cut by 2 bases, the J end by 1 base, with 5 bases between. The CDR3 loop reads CASSQTGNTEAFF. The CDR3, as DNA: TGTGCCAGCAGCCAAACAGGGAACACTGAAGCTTTCTTT.

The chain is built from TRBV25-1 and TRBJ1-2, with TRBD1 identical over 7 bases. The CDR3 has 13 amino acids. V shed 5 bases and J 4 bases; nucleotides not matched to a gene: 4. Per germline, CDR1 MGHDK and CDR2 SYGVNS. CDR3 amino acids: CASSRDRAYGYTF. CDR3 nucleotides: TGTGCCAGCAGTCGCGACAGGGCCTATGGCTACACCTTC.

Here the CDR3 reads CASSQEASVPTYEQYF. CDR3 DNA sequence: TGCGCCAGCAGCCAAGAGGCAAGCGTTCCCACCTACGAGCAGTACTTC. The J gene is TRBJ2-7, the V gene TRBV4-3; D is ambiguous. Germline CDR1 is LGHNA and CDR2 is YSLEER. Trimming removed 0 bases from V and 2 bases from J, with 14 bases in between. This CDR3 is built from 16 residues.

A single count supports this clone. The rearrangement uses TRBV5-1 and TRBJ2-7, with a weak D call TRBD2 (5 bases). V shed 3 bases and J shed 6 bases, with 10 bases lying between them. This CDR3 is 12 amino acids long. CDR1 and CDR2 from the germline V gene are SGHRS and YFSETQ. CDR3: CASSSIGGEQYF. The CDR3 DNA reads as TGCGCCAGCAGCTCGATCGGAGGCGAGCAGTACTTC.

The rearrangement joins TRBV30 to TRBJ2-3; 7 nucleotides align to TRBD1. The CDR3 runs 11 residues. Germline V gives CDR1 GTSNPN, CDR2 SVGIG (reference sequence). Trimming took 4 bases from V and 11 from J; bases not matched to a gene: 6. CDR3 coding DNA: TGTGCCTGGACCGACAGGGCGAGGCAGTATTTT. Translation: CAWTDRARQYF.

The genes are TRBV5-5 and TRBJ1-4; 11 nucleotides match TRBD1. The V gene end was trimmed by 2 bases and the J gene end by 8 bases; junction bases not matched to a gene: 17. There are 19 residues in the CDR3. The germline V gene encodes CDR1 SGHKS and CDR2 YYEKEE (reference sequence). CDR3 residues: CASSFVLRDRGSVGEKLFF. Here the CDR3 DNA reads TGTGCCAGCAGCTTTGTTCTCCGGGACAGGGGGAGCGTTGGGGAAAAACTGTTTTTT.